These T cell receptor beta chains were read from a single sample in a study of T cells in Graves' hyperthyroidism and ophthalmopathy. TCRdb re-called the multiplex PCR reads with MiXCR, one entry per CDR3 protein. Of fewer than 400,000 distinct CDR3 sequences listed, roughly 15% are singletons. Sequencing was carried out using blood. The receptors were gathered from a man aged 25-40 years with Graves' hyperthyroidism. The CDR3 runs from the conserved cysteine through the conserved F or W. The D gene is left open where the match is weak. A clone size is listed for some rows: how often the clone was seen (once, few, many), or a class if it is expanded.

CDR3 DNA: TGCGCCAGCAGCTTGCGGGCCAGCGCTGGGGCCAACGTCCTGACTTTC; CDR3 protein: CASSLRASAGANVLTF; clone size: few; D gene: NA; J gene: TRBJ2-6; CDR3 length: 16; V gene: TRBV5-1
CDR3 DNA: TGTGCCAGCAGCCGACTCCTCCAGGGAACCTTAGTAGGAGATACGCAGTATTTT; CDR3 protein: CASSRLLQGTLVGDTQYF; clone size: many; D gene: NA; J gene: TRBJ2-3; CDR3 length: 18; V gene: TRBV11-1
CDR3 DNA: TGTGCCAGCGGACGAACACGGGTAGCCAAAAACATTCAGTACTTC; CDR3 protein: CASGRTRVAKNIQYF; clone size: many; D gene: NA; J gene: TRBJ2-4; CDR3 length: 15; V gene: TRBV27
CDR3 DNA: TGCAGTGCTAAAATTTCGGGCCGGCCTTCTTACGAGCAGTACTTC; CDR3 protein: CSAKISGRPSYEQYF; clone size: NA; D gene: NA; J gene: TRBJ2-7; CDR3 length: 15; V gene: TRBV20-1
CDR3 DNA: TGTGCCTGGCCCGATCGCCCTGGGGGCTACACCTTC; CDR3 protein: CAWPDRPGGYTF; clone size: many; D gene: NA; J gene: TRBJ1-2; CDR3 length: 12; V gene: TRBV30
CDR3 DNA: TGTGCCAGCAGCCAAGATGCAGGGTTCTCCTACAATGAGCAGTTCTTC; CDR3 protein: CASSQDAGFSYNEQFF; clone size: many; D gene: NA; J gene: TRBJ2-1; CDR3 length: 16; V gene: TRBV3-1
CDR3 DNA: TGTGCCAGCAGCCCGGACAGTTCGGAGAAGGGTGAGCAGTTCTTC; CDR3 protein: CASSPDSSEKGEQFF; clone size: NA; D gene: NA; J gene: TRBJ2-1; CDR3 length: 15; V gene: TRBV9
CDR3 DNA: TGTGCCATCAGTGAAGGGGCAGGGGGTGTGAATTCACCCCTCCACTTT; CDR3 protein: CAISEGAGGVNSPLHF; clone size: many; D gene: TRBD1; J gene: TRBJ1-6; CDR3 length: 16; V gene: TRBV10-3
CDR3 DNA: TGTGCCAGCAGCGGGGACAGCGACAATCAGCCCCAGCATTTT; CDR3 protein: CASSGDSDNQPQHF; clone size: NA; D gene: TRBD1; J gene: TRBJ1-5; CDR3 length: 14; V gene: TRBV9
CDR3 DNA: TGTGCCACCAGTGATTGGACTAGCGGGACCGCCCGGCCAGATACGCAGTATTTT; CDR3 protein: CATSDWTSGTARPDTQYF; clone size: many; D gene: TRBD2; J gene: TRBJ2-3; CDR3 length: 18; V gene: TRBV24-1
CDR3 DNA: TGTGCCAGCACCCGATTCGGTGGGGGCTACGAGCAGTACTTC; CDR3 protein: CASTRFGGGYEQYF; clone size: NA; D gene: NA; J gene: TRBJ2-7; CDR3 length: 14; V gene: TRBV16
CDR3 DNA: TGTGCCAGCAGTGTCCTCCAGTCAGGTGCTGGCAATCAGCCCCAGCATTTT; CDR3 protein: CASSVLQSGAGNQPQHF; clone size: few; D gene: NA; J gene: TRBJ1-5; CDR3 length: 17; V gene: TRBV6-5
CDR3 DNA: TGTGCCAGCAGCTTACGCCGAAGGGACAGGGGGCCGTACGAGCAGTACTTC; CDR3 protein: CASSLRRRDRGPYEQYF; clone size: many; D gene: TRBD1; J gene: TRBJ2-7; CDR3 length: 17; V gene: TRBV7-9
CDR3 DNA: TGTGCCAGCAGCCAAGGAAATTTACTAGCGGGGGAAGTCCAGTACTTC; CDR3 protein: CASSQGNLLAGEVQYF; clone size: many; D gene: TRBD2; J gene: TRBJ2-5; CDR3 length: 16; V gene: TRBV3-1
CDR3 DNA: TGTGCCAGCAGCGTAGGTCTAGCGGAGAACACCGGGGAGCTGTTTTTT; CDR3 protein: CASSVGLAENTGELFF; clone size: NA; D gene: TRBD2; J gene: TRBJ2-2; CDR3 length: 16; V gene: TRBV9
CDR3 DNA: TGCGCCAGCAGCCTTTACCCTAGCGGGAGGGCCTCCTACGAGCAGTACTTC; CDR3 protein: CASSLYPSGRASYEQYF; clone size: many; D gene: TRBD2; J gene: TRBJ2-7; CDR3 length: 17; V gene: TRBV5-1
CDR3 DNA: TGTGCCAGCTCCCAGGGGACCAGGGAGCTGTTTTTT; CDR3 protein: CASSQGTRELFF; clone size: NA; D gene: NA; J gene: TRBJ2-2; CDR3 length: 12; V gene: TRBV7-6
CDR3 DNA: TGTGCCAGCAGCCCGAATGTGGGTCTTTACAATGAGCAGTTCTTC; CDR3 protein: CASSPNVGLYNEQFF; clone size: many; D gene: NA; J gene: TRBJ2-1; CDR3 length: 15; V gene: TRBV7-8
CDR3 DNA: TGTGCCGCACATATTCGGAAGGGGCTTTCTATGAACACTGAAGCTTTCTTT; CDR3 protein: CAAHIRKGLSMNTEAFF; clone size: few; D gene: NA; J gene: TRBJ1-1; CDR3 length: 17; V gene: TRBV19
CDR3 DNA: TGCAGCGTTGACCCTAGCGGGAGCAATGAGCAGTTCTTC; CDR3 protein: CSVDPSGSNEQFF; clone size: NA; D gene: TRBD2; J gene: TRBJ2-1; CDR3 length: 13; V gene: TRBV29-1
CDR3 DNA: TGCAGTTCTACAGGGACTAGCGGGAGAGATACGCAGTATTTT; CDR3 protein: CSSTGTSGRDTQYF; clone size: many; D gene: TRBD2; J gene: TRBJ2-3; CDR3 length: 14; V gene: TRBV20-1
CDR3 DNA: TGTGCCAGCAGCTGGGGGGAGACAAACAATGAGCAGTTCTTC; CDR3 protein: CASSWGETNNEQFF; clone size: few; D gene: NA; J gene: TRBJ2-1; CDR3 length: 14; V gene: TRBV5-6
CDR3 DNA: TGTGCCTGGAGTCATTCTAGCGGGCTCTACAATGAGCAGTTCTTC; CDR3 protein: CAWSHSSGLYNEQFF; clone size: many; D gene: TRBD2; J gene: TRBJ2-1; CDR3 length: 15; V gene: TRBV30
CDR3 DNA: TGTGCCAGCAGGGGGACTAGCGGGAAGAATGAGCAGTTCTTC; CDR3 protein: CASRGTSGKNEQFF; clone size: many; D gene: TRBD2; J gene: TRBJ2-1; CDR3 length: 14; V gene: TRBV12-3/TRBV12-4
CDR3 DNA: TGTGCCAGCAGCCAAGATCTGGTTAGGGACCAGTTCTTC; CDR3 protein: CASSQDLVRDQFF; clone size: many; D gene: NA; J gene: TRBJ2-1; CDR3 length: 13; V gene: TRBV3-1
CDR3 DNA: TGTGCCTGGAGACAAAGCTCTGGGGCCAACGTCCTGACTTTC; CDR3 protein: CAWRQSSGANVLTF; clone size: few; D gene: NA; J gene: TRBJ2-6; CDR3 length: 14; V gene: TRBV30
CDR3 DNA: TGTGCCAGTAGTAAGAGGGAAGGTCAGCCCCAGCATTTT; CDR3 protein: CASSKREGQPQHF; clone size: NA; D gene: NA; J gene: TRBJ1-5; CDR3 length: 13; V gene: TRBV19
CDR3 DNA: TGCGCCAGCAGCAAAAATCAAAGAACCGGGACTAGCGGGAGCGCCTACGAGCAGTACTTC; CDR3 protein: CASSKNQRTGTSGSAYEQYF; clone size: few; D gene: TRBD2; J gene: TRBJ2-7; CDR3 length: 20; V gene: TRBV5-1
CDR3 DNA: TGTGCCAGCAGCCAGGAACACAATGAGCAGTTCTTC; CDR3 protein: CASSQEHNEQFF; clone size: many; D gene: NA; J gene: TRBJ2-1; CDR3 length: 12; V gene: TRBV5-5
CDR3 DNA: TGTGCCAGCCGATCGACAGCCCCCTCCTATAATTCACCCCTCCACTTT; CDR3 protein: CASRSTAPSYNSPLHF; clone size: NA; D gene: NA; J gene: TRBJ1-6; CDR3 length: 16; V gene: TRBV28
CDR3 DNA: TGTGCCAGCAGCGAGCTAGGGAATACGCAGTATTTT; CDR3 protein: CASSELGNTQYF; clone size: many; D gene: NA; J gene: TRBJ2-3; CDR3 length: 12; V gene: TRBV6-1
CDR3 DNA: TGTGCCAGCAGAGACGATCAAGAGACCCAGTACTTC; CDR3 protein: CASRDDQETQYF; clone size: many; D gene: NA; J gene: TRBJ2-5; CDR3 length: 12; V gene: TRBV2
CDR3 DNA: TGCGCCAGCAGTGATGGGACTCGGGACGAGCAGTACTTC; CDR3 protein: CASSDGTRDEQYF; clone size: many; D gene: NA; J gene: TRBJ2-7; CDR3 length: 13; V gene: TRBV10-1
CDR3 DNA: TGTGCCAGCAGTTTTTTCCGGAGAGCTTTCTTT; CDR3 protein: CASSFFRRAFF; clone size: many; D gene: NA; J gene: TRBJ1-1; CDR3 length: 11; V gene: TRBV28
CDR3 DNA: TGTGCCTGGAGTATCGGCTGGAATGAGCAGTTCTTC; CDR3 protein: CAWSIGWNEQFF; clone size: NA; D gene: NA; J gene: TRBJ2-1; CDR3 length: 12; V gene: TRBV30
CDR3 DNA: TGTGCCACCAGTGGCCTTCGGGGAGGGGGCTACAATGAGCAGTTCTTC; CDR3 protein: CATSGLRGGGYNEQFF; clone size: many; D gene: NA; J gene: TRBJ2-1; CDR3 length: 16; V gene: TRBV24-1
CDR3 DNA: TGTGCCAGCAGCCAAGATGAGACCAGACGAGAACCAAGCGCTTTCTTT; CDR3 protein: CASSQDETRREPSAFF; clone size: many; D gene: NA; J gene: TRBJ1-1; CDR3 length: 16; V gene: TRBV3-1
CDR3 DNA: TGTGCCAGCAGCCAAGAACCTAGCTCCACAGATACGCAGTATTTT; CDR3 protein: CASSQEPSSTDTQYF; clone size: many; D gene: NA; J gene: TRBJ2-3; CDR3 length: 15; V gene: TRBV4-2
CDR3 DNA: TGTGCCAGCAGCCTAGAGGGCCGTGAAGCTTTCTTT; CDR3 protein: CASSLEGREAFF; clone size: NA; D gene: NA; J gene: TRBJ1-1; CDR3 length: 12; V gene: TRBV7-9
CDR3 DNA: TGTGCCATCAGCCCTCAAGGGGATACGCAGTATTTT; CDR3 protein: CAISPQGDTQYF; clone size: many; D gene: NA; J gene: TRBJ2-3; CDR3 length: 12; V gene: TRBV10-3
CDR3 DNA: TGTGCCATCTCCAACACAGCAGCTAGCACAGATACGCAGTATTTT; CDR3 protein: CAISNTAASTDTQYF; clone size: many; D gene: NA; J gene: TRBJ2-3; CDR3 length: 15; V gene: TRBV10-3
CDR3 DNA: TGCAGGGCGGCGGGAGGGTCCACAGATACGCAGTATTTT; CDR3 protein: CRAAGGSTDTQYF; clone size: many; D gene: TRBD2; J gene: TRBJ2-3; CDR3 length: 13; V gene: TRBV20-1
CDR3 DNA: TGTGCCCGACGTCGGTTTGGGTCGGAAAGCAATCAGCCCCAGCATTTT; CDR3 protein: CARRRFGSESNQPQHF; clone size: few; D gene: NA; J gene: TRBJ1-5; CDR3 length: 16; V gene: TRBV9
CDR3 DNA: TGTGCCAGCAGTCCGCCGGGACAGGGGAGGGGGGAGACCCAGTACTTC; CDR3 protein: CASSPPGQGRGETQYF; clone size: many; D gene: TRBD1; J gene: TRBJ2-5; CDR3 length: 16; V gene: TRBV27
CDR3 DNA: TGTGCCAGTAGTACATCCGGGACTGTCAATGAGCAGTTCTTC; CDR3 protein: CASSTSGTVNEQFF; clone size: NA; D gene: NA; J gene: TRBJ2-1; CDR3 length: 14; V gene: TRBV19
CDR3 DNA: TGTGCCAGCAGCCCCCAGGAAAGGCCGAATCAGCCCCAGCATTTT; CDR3 protein: CASSPQERPNQPQHF; clone size: NA; D gene: NA; J gene: TRBJ1-5; CDR3 length: 15; V gene: TRBV3-1
CDR3 DNA: TGTGCCAGCTCCCCCCTAGCGGGAGAGGAGGGGACTTTC; CDR3 protein: CASSPLAGEEGTF; clone size: NA; D gene: TRBD2; J gene: TRBJ2-6; CDR3 length: 13; V gene: TRBV18